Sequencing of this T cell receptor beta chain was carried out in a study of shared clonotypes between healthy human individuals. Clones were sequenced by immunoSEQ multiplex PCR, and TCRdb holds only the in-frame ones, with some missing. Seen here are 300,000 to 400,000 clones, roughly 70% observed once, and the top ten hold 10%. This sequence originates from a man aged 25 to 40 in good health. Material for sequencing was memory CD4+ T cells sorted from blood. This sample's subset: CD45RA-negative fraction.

CDR3 amino acids: CASSQLGTPEQYF. CDR3 nucleotide sequence: TGCGCCAGCAGCCAACTCGGGACACCTGAGCAGTACTTC. This chain connects TRBV4-3 to TRBJ2-7; D may be TRBD1 (6 bases). The germline V gene has CDR1 LGHNA and CDR2 YSLEER. The ends were cut back, 2 bases at V and 7 bases at J, with 12 bases in the middle. The CDR3 is made up of 13 amino acids.